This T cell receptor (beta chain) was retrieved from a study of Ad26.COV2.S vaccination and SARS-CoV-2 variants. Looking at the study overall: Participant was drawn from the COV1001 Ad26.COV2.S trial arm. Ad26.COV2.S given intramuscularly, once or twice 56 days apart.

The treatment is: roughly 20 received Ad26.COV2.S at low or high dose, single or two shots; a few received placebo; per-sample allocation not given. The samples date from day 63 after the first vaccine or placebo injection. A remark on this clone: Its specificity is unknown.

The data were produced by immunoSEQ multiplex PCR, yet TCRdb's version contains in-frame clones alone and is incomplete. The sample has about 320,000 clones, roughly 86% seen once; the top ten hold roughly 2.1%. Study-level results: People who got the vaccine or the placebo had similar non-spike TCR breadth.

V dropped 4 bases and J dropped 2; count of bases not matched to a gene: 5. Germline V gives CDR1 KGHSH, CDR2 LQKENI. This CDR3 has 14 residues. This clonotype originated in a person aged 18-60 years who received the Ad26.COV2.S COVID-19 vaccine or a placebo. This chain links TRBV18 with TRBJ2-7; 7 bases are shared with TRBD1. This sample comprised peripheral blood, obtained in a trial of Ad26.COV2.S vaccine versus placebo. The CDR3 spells CASSLGQVPYEQYF. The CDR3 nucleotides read TGTGCCAGCTCACTAGGACAGGTCCCCTACGAGCAGTACTTC.